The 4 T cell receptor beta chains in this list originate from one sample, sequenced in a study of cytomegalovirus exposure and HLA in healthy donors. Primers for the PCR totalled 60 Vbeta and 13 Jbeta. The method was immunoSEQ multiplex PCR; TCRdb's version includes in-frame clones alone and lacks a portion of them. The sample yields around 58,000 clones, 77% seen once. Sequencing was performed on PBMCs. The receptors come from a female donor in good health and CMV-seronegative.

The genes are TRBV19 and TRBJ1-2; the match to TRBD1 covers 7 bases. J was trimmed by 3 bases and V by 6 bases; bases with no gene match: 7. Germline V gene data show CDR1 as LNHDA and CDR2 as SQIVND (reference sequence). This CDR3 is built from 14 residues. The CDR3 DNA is TGTGCCAGTAGAACGACAGGGTACGACTATGGCTACACCTTC. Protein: CASRTTGYDYGYTF.

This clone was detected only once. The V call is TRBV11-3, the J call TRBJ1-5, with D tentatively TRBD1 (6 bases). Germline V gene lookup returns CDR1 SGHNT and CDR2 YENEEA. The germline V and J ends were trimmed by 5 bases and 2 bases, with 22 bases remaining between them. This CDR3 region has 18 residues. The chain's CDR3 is CASSASHTGQGRNQPQHF. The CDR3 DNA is TGTGCCAGCAGCGCCTCCCACACCGGGCAGGGGCGCAATCAGCCCCAGCATTTT.

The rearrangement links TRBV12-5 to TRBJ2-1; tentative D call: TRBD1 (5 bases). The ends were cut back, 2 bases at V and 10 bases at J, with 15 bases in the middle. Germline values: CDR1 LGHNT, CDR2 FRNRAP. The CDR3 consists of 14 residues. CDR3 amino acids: CASGLSRAENEQFF. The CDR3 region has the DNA TGTGCTAGTGGTTTGTCCAGGGCCGAGAACGAGCAGTTCTTC.

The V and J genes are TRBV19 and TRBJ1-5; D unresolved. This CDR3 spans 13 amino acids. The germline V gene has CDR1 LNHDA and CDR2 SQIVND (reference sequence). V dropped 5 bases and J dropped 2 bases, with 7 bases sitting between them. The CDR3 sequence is CASSENGNQPQHF. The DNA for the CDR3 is TGTGCCAGTAGTGAGAACGGCAATCAGCCCCAGCATTTT.